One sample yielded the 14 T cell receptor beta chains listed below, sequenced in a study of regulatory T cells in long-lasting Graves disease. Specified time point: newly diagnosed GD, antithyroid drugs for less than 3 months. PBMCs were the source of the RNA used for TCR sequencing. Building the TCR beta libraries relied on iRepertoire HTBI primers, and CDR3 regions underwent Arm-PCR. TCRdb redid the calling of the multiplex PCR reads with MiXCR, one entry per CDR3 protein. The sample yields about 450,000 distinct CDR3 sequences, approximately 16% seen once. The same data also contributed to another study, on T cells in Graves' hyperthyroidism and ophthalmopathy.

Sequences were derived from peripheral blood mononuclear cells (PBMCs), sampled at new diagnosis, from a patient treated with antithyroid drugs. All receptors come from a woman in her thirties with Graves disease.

The CDR3 nucleotides read TGTGCCAGTACAGCCCCTGGGGGCAGTGAAGAGACCCAGTACTTC. Translating gives CASTAPGGSEETQYF. This chain links TRBV19 with TRBJ2-5; perhaps TRBD1 as D (6 bases). From germline, CDR1 is LNHDA and CDR2 SQIVND (reference sequence). The CDR3 covers 15 residues. Trimming took 7 bases from V and 3 from J, leaving 18 bases between them.

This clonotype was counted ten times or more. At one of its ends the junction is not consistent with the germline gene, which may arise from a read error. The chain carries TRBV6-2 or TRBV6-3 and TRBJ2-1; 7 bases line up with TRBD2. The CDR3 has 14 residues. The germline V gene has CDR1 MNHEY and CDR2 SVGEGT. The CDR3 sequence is CASSETSSYNEQFF. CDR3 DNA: TGCGCCAGCAGTGAGACTAGCTCGTACAATGAGCAGTTCTTC.

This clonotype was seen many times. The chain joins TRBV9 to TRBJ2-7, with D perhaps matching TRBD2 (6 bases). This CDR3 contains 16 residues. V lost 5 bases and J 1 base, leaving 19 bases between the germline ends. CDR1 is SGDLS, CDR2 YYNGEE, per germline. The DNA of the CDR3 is TGTGCCAGCAGTCCTAACTTCGCGGGGCCTTCCTACGAGCAGTACTTC. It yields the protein CASSPNFAGPSYEQYF.

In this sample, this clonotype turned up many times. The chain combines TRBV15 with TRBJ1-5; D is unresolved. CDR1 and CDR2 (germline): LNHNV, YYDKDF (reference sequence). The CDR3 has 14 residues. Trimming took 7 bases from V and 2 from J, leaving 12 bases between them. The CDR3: CATTDRHGNQPQHF. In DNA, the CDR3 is TGTGCCACCACAGACCGCCATGGCAATCAGCCCCAGCATTTT.

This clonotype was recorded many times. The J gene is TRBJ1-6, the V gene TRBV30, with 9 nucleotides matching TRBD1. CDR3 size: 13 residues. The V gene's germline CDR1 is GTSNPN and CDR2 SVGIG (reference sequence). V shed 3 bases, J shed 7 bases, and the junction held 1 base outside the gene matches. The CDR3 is CAWRGQGNSPLHF. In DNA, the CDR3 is TGTGCCTGGAGGGGACAGGGAAATTCACCCCTCCACTTT.

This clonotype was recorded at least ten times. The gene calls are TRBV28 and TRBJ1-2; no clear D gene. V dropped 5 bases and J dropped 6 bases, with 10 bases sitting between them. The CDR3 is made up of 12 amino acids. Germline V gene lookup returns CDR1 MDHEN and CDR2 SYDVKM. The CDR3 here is CASSGVVDGYTF. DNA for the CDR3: TGTGCCAGCAGTGGGGTAGTGGATGGCTACACCTTC.

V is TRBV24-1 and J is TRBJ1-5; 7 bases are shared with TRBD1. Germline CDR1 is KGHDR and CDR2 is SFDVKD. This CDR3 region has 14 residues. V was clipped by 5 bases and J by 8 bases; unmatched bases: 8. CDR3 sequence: CATSVGEGAKPQHF. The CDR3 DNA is TGTGCCACCAGTGTTGGGGAGGGGGCGAAGCCCCAGCATTTT.

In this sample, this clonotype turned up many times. The CDR3 here is CASSYRRGTEETQYF. The CDR3 nucleotides are TGTGCCAGCAGCTACAGGAGGGGGACGGAAGAGACCCAGTACTTC. V and J are TRBV25-1 and TRBJ2-5; perhaps D is TRBD1 or TRBD2 (6 bases each). CDR1 MGHDK and CDR2 SYGVNS come from the germline V gene. This CDR3 comprises 15 residues. Trimming removed 6 bases from V and 3 bases from J, with 17 bases in between.

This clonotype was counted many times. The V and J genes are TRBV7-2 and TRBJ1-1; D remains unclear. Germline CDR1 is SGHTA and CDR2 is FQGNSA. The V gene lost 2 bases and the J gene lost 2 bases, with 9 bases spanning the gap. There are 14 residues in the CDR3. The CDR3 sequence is CASSLPGVNTEAFF. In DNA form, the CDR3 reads TGTGCCAGCAGCTTACCAGGAGTTAACACTGAAGCTTTCTTT.

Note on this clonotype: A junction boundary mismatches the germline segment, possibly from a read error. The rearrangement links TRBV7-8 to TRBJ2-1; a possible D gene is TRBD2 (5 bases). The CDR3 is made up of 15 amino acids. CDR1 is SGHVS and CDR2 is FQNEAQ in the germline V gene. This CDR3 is CASSPAEGMTGEHFF. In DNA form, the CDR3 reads TGTGCCAGCAGCCCAGCAGAGGGAATGACTGGGGAGCACTTCTTC.

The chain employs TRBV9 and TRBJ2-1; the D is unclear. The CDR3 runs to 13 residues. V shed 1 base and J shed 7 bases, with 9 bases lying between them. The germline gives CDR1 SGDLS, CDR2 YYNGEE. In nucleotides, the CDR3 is TGTGCCAGCAGCGTACAGTGGGATAATGAGCAGTTCTTC. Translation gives CASSVQWDNEQFF.

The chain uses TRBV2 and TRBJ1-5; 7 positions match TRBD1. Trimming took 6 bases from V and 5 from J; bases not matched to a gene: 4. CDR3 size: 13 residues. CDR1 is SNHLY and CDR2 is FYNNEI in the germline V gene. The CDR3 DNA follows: TGTGCCAGCAGGCGGGACAGTCATCAGCCCCAGCATTTT. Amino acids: CASRRDSHQPQHF.

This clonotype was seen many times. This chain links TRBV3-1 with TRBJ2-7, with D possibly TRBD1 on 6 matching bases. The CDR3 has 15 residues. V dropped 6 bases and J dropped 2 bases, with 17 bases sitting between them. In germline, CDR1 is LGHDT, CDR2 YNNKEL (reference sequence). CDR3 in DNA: TGTGCCAGCAGACCCCAACTAGGGGACACCTACGAGCAGTACTTC. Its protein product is CASRPQLGDTYEQYF.

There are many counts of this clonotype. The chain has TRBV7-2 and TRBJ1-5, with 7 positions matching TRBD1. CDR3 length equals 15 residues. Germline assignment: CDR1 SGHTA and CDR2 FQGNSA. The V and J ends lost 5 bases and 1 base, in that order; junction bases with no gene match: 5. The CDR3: CASSIGTESNQPQHF. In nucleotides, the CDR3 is TGTGCCAGCAGCATCGGGACAGAGAGCAATCAGCCCCAGCATTTT.